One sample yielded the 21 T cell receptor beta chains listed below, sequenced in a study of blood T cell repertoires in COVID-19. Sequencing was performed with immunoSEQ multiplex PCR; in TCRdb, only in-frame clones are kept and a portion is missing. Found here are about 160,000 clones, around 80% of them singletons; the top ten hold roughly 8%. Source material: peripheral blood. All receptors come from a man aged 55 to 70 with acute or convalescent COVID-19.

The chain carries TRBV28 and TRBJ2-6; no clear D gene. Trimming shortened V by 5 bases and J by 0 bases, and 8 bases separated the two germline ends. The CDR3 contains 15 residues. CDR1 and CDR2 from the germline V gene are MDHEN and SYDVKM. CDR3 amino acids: CASSAPGSGANVLTF. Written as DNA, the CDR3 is TGTGCCAGCAGTGCCCCGGGCTCTGGGGCCAACGTCCTGACTTTC.

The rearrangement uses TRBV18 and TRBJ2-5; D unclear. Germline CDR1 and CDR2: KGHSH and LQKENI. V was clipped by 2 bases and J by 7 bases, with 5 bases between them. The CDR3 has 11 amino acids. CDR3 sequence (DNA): TGTGCCAGCTCACCAACGGGGACCCAGTACTTC. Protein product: CASSPTGTQYF.

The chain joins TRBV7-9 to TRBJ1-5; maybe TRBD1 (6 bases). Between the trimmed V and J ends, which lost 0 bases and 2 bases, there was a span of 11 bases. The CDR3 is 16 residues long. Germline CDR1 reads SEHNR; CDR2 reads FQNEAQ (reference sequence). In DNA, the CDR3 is TGTGCCAGCAGCTTAGCAGGGGCAGGGGGCAATCAGCCCCAGCATTTT. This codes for CASSLAGAGGNQPQHF.

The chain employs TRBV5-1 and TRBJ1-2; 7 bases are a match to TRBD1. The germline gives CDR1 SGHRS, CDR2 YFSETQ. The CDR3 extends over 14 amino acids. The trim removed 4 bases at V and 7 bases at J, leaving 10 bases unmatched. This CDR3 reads CASSSEQGRGGYTF. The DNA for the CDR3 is TGCGCCAGCAGCAGCGAACAGGGGAGAGGTGGCTACACCTTC.

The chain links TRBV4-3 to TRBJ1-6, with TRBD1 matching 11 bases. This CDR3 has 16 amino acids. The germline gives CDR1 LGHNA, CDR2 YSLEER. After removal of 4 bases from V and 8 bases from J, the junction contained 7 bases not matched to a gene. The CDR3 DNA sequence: TGCGCCAGCAGCCTTGGGGGGACAGGGGGTGATTCACCCCTCCACTTT. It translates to CASSLGGTGGDSPLHF.

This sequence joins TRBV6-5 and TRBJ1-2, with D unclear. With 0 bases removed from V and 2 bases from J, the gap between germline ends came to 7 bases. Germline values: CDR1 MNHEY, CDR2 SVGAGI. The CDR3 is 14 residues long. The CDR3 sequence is CASSYSRLNYGYTF. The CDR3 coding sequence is TGTGCCAGCAGTTACTCGAGGCTGAACTATGGCTACACCTTC.

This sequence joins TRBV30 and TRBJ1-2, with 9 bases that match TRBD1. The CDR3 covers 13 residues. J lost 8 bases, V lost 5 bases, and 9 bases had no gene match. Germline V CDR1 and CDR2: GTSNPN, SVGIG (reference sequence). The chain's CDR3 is CAWGTGGFNGYTF. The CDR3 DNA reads TGTGCCTGGGGTACAGGGGGCTTCAACGGCTACACCTTC.

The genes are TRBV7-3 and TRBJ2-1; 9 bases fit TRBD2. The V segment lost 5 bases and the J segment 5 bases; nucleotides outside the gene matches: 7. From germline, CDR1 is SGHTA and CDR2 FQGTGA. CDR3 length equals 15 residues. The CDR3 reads CASSQSGGQNNEQFF. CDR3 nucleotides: TGTGCCAGCAGCCAAAGCGGGGGGCAGAACAATGAGCAGTTCTTC. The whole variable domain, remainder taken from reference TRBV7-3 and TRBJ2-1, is GAGVSQTPSNKVTEKGKYVELRCDPISGHTALYWYRQSLGQGPEFLIYFQGTGAADDSGLPNDRFFAVRPEGSVSTLKIQRTERGDSAVYLCASSQSGGQNNEQFFGPGTRLTVL.

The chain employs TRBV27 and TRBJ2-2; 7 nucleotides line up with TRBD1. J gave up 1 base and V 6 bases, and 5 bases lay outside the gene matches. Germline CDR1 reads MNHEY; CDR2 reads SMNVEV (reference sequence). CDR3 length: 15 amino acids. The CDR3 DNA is TGTGCCAGCAGGAGCCAGGGGGAGAACACCGGGGAGCTGTTTTTT. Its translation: CASRSQGENTGELFF.

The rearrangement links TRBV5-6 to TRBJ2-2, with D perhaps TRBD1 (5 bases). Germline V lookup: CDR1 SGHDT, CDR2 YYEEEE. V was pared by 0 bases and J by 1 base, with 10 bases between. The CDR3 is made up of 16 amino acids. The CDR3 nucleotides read TGTGCCAGCAGCTTGGTTGGCAGGGAGAACACCGGGGAGCTGTTTTTT. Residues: CASSLVGRENTGELFF.

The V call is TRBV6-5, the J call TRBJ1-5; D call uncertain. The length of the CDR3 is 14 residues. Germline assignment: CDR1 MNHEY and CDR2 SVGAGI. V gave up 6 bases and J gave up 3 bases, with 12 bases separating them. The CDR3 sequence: CASSQRAFNQPQHF. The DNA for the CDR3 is TGTGCCAGCAGCCAGAGGGCCTTCAATCAGCCCCAGCATTTT.

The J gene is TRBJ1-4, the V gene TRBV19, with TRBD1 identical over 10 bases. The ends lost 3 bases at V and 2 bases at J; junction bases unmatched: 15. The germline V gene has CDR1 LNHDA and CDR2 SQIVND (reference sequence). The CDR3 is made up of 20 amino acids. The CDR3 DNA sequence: TGTGCCAGTAGTATTCGGGTCCCCGGGACAGGGGTTGTGACTAATGAAAAACTGTTTTTT. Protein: CASSIRVPGTGVVTNEKLFF.

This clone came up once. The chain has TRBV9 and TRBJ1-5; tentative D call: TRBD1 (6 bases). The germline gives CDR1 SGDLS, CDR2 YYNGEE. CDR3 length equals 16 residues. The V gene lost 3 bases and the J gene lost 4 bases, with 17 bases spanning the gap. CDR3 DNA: TGTGCCAGCAGCGCAAACAGGGATTTACGGAATCAGCCCCAGCATTTT. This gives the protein CASSANRDLRNQPQHF.

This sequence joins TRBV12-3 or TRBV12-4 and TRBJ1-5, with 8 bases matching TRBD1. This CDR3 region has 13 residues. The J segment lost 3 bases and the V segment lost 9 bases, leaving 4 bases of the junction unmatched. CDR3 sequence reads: CASQGADNQPQHF. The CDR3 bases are TGTGCCAGTCAGGGGGCGGACAATCAGCCCCAGCATTTT.

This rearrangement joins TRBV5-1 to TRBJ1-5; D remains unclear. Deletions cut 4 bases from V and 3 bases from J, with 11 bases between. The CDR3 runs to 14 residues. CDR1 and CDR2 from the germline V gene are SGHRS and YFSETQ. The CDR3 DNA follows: TGCGCCAGCAGCAAGGACGGGGACAATCAGCCCCAGCATTTT. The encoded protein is CASSKDGDNQPQHF.

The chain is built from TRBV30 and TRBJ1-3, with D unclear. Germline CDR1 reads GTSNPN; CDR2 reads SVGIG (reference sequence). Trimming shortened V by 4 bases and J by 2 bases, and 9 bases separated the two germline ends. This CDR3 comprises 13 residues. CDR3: CAWNRGTGNTIYF. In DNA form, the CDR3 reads TGTGCCTGGAATCGCGGGACTGGAAACACCATATATTTT.

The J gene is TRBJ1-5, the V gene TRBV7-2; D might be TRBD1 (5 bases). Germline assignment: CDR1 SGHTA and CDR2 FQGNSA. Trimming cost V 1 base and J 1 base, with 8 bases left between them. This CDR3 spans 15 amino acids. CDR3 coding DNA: TGTGCCAGCAGCTTAGGCAGGGCGAGCAATCAGCCCCAGCATTTT. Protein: CASSLGRASNQPQHF.

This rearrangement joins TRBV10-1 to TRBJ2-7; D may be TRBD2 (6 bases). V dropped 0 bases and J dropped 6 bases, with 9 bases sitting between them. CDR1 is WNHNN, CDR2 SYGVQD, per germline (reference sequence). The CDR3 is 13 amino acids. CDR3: CASSESVRGEQYF. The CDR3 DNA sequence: TGCGCCAGCAGTGAGTCCGTGCGGGGCGAGCAGTACTTC.

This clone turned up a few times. The CDR3 spells CASSGTLNTEAFF. The CDR3 region has the DNA TGTGCCAGCAGCGGTACACTGAACACTGAAGCTTTCTTT. The rearrangement links TRBV5-6 to TRBJ1-1; D remains unclear. The CDR3 loop spans 13 amino acids. CDR1 is SGHDT and CDR2 is YYEEEE in the germline V gene. The V end lost 4 bases, the J end lost 0 bases, and 7 bases lay between the germline ends.

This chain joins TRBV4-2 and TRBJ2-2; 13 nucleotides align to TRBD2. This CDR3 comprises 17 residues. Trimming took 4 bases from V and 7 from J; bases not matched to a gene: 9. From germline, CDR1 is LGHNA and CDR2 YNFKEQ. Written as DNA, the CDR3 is TGTGCCAGCAGCCTACTAGCGGGGGGGCCTCGCAACGGGGAGCTGTTTTTT. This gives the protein CASSLLAGGPRNGELFF.

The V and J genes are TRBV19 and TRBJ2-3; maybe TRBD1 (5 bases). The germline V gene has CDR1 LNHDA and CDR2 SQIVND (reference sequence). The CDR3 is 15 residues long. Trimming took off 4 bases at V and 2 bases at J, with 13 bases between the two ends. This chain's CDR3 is CASSNTGRLTDTQYF. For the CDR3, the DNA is TGTGCCAGTAGTAATACAGGTAGACTCACAGATACGCAGTATTTT.